The clone carrying this T cell receptor beta chain showed up just once. Germline values: CDR1 SGHNT, CDR2 YYREEE (reference sequence). The CDR3 covers 14 residues. V lost 2 bases, J lost 2 bases, and 8 bases lay in between. These data belong to a study of shared clonotypes between healthy human individuals. Sorted-subset replicate PCR reactions contained roughly 210 ng DNA, corresponding to about 30,000 T cell genomes. Produced via immunoSEQ multiplex PCR; TCRdb's table is partial and in-frame only. The repertoire holds 980,000 or so clones, with around three quarters as singletons. The material sequenced was memory CD4+ T cells sorted from blood. Specified subset: CD45RA-negative fraction. This chain connects TRBV5-4 to TRBJ2-1; D might be TRBD2 (6 bases). The receptor's source is a man aged 18 to 30 in good health. CDR3: CASSFAGTYNEQFF. The DNA of the CDR3 is TGTGCCAGCAGCTTTGCGGGAACCTACAATGAGCAGTTCTTC. The full variable domain, in which reference TRBV5-4 and TRBJ2-1 provide the parts outside the CDR3, is ETGVTQSPTHLIKTRGQQVTLRCSSQSGHNTVSWYQQALGQGPQFIFQYYREEENGRGNFPPRFSGLQFPNYSSELNVNALELDDSALYLCASSFAGTYNEQFFGPGTRLTVL.